This T cell receptor (beta chain) was identified during a study of cytomegalovirus exposure and HLA in healthy donors. In the study overall: Unique TCRs numbering about 85 million, obtained from HLA-typed donors, made up an early data release.

This clone was seen ten or more times. What it binds is not known. PCR used 60 Vbeta primers and 13 Jbeta primers. The table came from immunoSEQ multiplex PCR; TCRdb's copy has only in-frame clones and leaves some out. The sample holds roughly 200,000 clones, around three quarters seen once. Whole-study findings and limits: Most TCR sequences were seen very rarely across donors, but some public TCRs occurred in many. The productive fraction for most TCR beta V segments was about 87% or about 30% in an earlier analysis. It emerged from a later analysis that several of the most significant clusters appeared to be linked to common viral pathogens.

Germline assignment: CDR1 MNHEY and CDR2 SVGAGI. The CDR3 is 12 residues long. V lost 6 bases and J 5 bases, leaving 10 bases between the germline ends. The receptor was derived from a woman aged 40 to 50 in good health and CMV-seronegative. The chain carries TRBV6-5 and TRBJ1-1; D is unclear. Sequenced input: PBMCs. This CDR3 reads CASRRTGTEAFF. DNA for the CDR3: TGTGCCAGCAGGCGCACGGGAACTGAAGCTTTCTTT.